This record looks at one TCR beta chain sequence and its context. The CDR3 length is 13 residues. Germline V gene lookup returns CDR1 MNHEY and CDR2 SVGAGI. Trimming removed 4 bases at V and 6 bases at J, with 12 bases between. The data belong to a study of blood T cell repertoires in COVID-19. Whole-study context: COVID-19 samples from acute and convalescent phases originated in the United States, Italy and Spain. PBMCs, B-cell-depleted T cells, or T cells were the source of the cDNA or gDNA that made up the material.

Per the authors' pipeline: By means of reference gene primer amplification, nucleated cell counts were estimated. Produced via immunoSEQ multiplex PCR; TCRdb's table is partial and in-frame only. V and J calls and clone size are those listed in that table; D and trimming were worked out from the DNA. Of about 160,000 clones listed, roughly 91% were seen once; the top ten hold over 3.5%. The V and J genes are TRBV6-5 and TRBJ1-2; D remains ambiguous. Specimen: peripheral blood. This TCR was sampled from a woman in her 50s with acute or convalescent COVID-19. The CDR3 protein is CASSSRGRDGYTF. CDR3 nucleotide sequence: TGTGCCAGCAGTTCCCGGGGTAGGGATGGCTACACCTTC.